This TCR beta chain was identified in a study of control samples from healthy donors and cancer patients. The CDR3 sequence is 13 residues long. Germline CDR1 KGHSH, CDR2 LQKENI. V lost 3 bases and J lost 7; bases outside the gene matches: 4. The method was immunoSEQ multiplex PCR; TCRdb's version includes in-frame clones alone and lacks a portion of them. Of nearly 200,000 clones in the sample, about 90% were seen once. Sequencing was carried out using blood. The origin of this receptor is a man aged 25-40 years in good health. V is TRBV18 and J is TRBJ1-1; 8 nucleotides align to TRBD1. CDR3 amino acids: CASSPPGQVEAFF. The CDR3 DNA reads TGTGCCAGCTCACCGCCGGGACAGGTTGAAGCTTTCTTT.